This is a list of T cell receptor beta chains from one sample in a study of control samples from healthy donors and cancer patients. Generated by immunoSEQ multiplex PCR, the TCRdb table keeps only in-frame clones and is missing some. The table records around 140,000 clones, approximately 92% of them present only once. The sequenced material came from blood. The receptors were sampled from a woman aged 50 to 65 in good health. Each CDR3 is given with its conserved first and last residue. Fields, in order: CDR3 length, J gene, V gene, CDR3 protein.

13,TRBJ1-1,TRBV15,CATSPRGGVEAFF
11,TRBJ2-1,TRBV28,CASSETQVRFF
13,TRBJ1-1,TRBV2,CASNWQGGTEAFF
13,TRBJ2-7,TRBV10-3,CAISLAGGPSTYF
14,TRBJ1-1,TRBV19,CASTVGQVLAEAFF
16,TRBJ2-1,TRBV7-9,CASIAGDRSSYNEQFF
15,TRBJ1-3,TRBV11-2,CASSLVAGSGNTIYF
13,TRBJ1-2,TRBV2,CASSDPRGDGYTF
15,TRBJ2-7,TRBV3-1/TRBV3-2,CASSQEAGAPYEQYF
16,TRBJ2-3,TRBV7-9,CASSLVPGGPVDTQYF
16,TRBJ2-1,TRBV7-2,CASSKFLAGLYNEQFF
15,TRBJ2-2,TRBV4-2,CASSQDGRDTGELFF
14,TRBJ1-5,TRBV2,CASSVTPGIRPQHF
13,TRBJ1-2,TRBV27,CASSPLEGYGYTF